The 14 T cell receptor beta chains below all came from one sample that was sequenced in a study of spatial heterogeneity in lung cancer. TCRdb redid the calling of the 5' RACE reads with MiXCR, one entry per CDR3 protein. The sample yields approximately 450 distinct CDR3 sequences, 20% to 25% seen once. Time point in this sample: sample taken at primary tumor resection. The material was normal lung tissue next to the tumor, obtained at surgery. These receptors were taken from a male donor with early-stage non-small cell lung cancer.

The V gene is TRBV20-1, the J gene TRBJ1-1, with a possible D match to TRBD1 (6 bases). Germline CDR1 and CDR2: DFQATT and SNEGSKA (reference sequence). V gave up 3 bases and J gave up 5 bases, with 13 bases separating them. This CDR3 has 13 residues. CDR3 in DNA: TGCAGTGCTAGGGGTTTCAGGGGTACTGAAGCTTTCTTT. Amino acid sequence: CSARGFRGTEAFF.

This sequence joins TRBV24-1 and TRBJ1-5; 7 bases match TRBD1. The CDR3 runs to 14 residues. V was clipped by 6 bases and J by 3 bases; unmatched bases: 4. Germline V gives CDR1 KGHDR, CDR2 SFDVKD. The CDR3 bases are TGTGCCACCAGTCAGGGGGGTCTCAATCAGCCCCAGCATTTT. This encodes CATSQGGLNQPQHF.

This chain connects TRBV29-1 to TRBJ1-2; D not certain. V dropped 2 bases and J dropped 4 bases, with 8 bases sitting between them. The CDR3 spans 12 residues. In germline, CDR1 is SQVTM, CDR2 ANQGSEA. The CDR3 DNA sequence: TGCAGCGTTGAAAGCCTCTCCTATGGCTACACCTTC. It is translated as CSVESLSYGYTF.

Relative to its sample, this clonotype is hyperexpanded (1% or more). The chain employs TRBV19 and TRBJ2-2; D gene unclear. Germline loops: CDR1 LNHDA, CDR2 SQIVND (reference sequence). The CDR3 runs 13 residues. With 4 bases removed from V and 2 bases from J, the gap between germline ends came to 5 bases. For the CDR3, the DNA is TGTGCCAGTAGTAACCCAAACACCGGGGAGCTGTTTTTT. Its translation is CASSNPNTGELFF.

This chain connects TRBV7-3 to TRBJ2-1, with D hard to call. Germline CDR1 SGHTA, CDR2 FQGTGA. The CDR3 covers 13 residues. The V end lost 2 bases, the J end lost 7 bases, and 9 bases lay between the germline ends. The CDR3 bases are TGTGCCAGCAGCTTAGAAACAGATAATGAGCAGTTCTTC. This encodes CASSLETDNEQFF.

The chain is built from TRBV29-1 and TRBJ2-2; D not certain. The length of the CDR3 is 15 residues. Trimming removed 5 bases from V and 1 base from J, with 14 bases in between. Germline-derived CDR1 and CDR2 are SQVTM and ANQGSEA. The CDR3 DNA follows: TGCAGCGTTAAGAATCCAGGCCTGAACACCGGGGAGCTGTTTTTT. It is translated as CSVKNPGLNTGELFF.

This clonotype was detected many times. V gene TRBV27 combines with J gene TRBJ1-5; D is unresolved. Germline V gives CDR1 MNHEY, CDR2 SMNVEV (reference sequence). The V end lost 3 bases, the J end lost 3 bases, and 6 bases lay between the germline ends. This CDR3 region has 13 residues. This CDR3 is CASSLQNNQPQHF. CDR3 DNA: TGTGCCAGCAGTTTGCAGAACAATCAGCCCCAGCATTTT.

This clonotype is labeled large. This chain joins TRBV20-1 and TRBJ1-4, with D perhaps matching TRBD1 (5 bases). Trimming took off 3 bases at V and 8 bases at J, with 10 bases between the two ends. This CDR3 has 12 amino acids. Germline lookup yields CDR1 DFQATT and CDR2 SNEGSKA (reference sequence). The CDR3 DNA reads TGCAGTGCTAGCCGGCAGGGAGAAAAACTGTTTTTT. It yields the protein CSASRQGEKLFF.

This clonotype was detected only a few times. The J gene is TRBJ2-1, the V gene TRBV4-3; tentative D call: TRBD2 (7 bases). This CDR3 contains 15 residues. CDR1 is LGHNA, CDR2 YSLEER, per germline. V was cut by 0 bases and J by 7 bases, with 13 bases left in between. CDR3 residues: CASSQDWGGGNEQFF. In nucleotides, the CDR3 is TGCGCCAGCAGCCAAGATTGGGGGGGCGGAAATGAGCAGTTCTTC.

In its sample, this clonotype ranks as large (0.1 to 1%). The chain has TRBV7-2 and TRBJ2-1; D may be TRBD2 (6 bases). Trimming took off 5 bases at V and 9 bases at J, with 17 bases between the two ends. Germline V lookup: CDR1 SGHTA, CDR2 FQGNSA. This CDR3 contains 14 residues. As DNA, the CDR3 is TGTGCCAGCAGCCAAGGGACTGGACGACCTGAGCAGTTCTTC. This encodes CASSQGTGRPEQFF.

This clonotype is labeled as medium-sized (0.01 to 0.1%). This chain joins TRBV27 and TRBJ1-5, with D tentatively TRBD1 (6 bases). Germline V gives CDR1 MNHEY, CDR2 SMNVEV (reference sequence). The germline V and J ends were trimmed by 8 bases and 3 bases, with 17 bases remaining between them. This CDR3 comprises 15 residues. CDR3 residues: CASGLQGTANQPQHF. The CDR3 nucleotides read TGTGCCAGCGGATTACAGGGTACCGCCAATCAGCCCCAGCATTTT.

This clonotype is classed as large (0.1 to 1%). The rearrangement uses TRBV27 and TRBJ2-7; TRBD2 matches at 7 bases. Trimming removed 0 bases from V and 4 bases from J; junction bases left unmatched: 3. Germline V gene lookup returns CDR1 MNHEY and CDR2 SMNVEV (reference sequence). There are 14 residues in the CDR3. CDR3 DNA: TGTGCCAGCAGTTTATCACCAGCGGGGTACGAGCAGTACGTC. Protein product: CASSLSPAGYEQYV.

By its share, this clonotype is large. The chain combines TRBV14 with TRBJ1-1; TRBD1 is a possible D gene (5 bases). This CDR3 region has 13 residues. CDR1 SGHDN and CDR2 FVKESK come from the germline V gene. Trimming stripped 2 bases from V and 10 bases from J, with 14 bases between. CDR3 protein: CASSQRDQVVAFF. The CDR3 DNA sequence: TGTGCCAGCAGCCAAAGGGACCAAGTCGTAGCTTTCTTT.

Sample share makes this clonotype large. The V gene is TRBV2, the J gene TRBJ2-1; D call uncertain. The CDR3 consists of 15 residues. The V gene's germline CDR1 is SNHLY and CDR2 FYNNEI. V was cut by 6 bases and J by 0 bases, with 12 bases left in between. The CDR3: CASSYSTISYNEQFF. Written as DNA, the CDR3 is TGTGCCAGCAGCTATTCTACGATCTCCTACAATGAGCAGTTCTTC. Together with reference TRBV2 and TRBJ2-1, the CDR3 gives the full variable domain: EPEVTQTPSHQVTQMGQEVILRCVPISNHLYFYWYRQILGQKVEFLVSFYNNEISEKSEIFDDQFSVERPDGSNFTLKIRSTKLEDSAMYFCASSYSTISYNEQFFGPGTRLTVL.